The clone carrying this T cell receptor beta chain was seen more than once but under ten times. Its specificity is not known. Trimming at V came to 1 base and at J to 3 bases, leaving 8 bases not matched to a gene. Germline CDR1 reads MDHEN; CDR2 reads SYDVKM. This CDR3 has 17 residues. This specimen comes from a study of human T cells and chemical hapten exposure. Study in general: On about 2 cm by about 2 cm of upper inner arm skin, sensitization was performed with 2% DPC. Findings of the study overall: Expanded TCRs created a significantly greater count of big CDR3 similarity clusters than controls did.

Time point indicated: pre-sensitization, week 0. As to treatment: therapeutic diphenylcyclopropenone sensitization with weekly scalp DPC. During construction of the library, unique molecular identifiers were attached to individual cDNA molecules for quantitative, reproducible TCR counting. Each CDR3 protein gets one entry after TCRdb re-called the RACE reads with MiXCR. Of around 120,000 distinct CDR3 sequences listed, approximately 15% were seen once; the top ten hold around 3%. This specimen was whole blood, taken in connection with sensitization to the hapten diphenylcyclopropenone (DPC). This receptor was identified in a woman in her late teens or twenties with alopecia areata. Some clones in this sample may be carry-over from other donors' samples. The chain links TRBV28 to TRBJ2-5; 10 bases are a match to TRBD2. CDR3 protein: CASSLSASGGRKETQYF. CDR3 coding DNA: TGTGCCAGCAGTTTATCTGCTAGCGGGGGCCGAAAAGAGACCCAGTACTTC.